This TCR beta chain appears in the sequencing data of a study of T-cell memory formation after mild COVID-19. Study results and caveats: Day 37-peaking second-wave clones had unconfirmed SARS-CoV-2 specificity. Clones contracting across day 15 to 85 had a balanced CD4/CD8 profile; later expanding clones leaned CD4+. Cross-reactive memory appears to have joined, as suggested by some responding clones showing up in pre-infection memory.

V gave up 2 bases and J gave up 5 bases; unmatched junction bases: 6. The CDR3 spans 15 residues. One entry per CDR3 protein, called by TCRdb with MiXCR from the 5' RACE reads. The sample records roughly 150,000 distinct CDR3 sequences, roughly 15% being singletons. Note on this clonotype: The antigen is undetermined.

The receptor was isolated from an adult woman who had mild COVID-19 (a few samples of this study predate the infection). Cell type and time point are not known. What was sequenced was PBMCs or a T cell subset sorted from them (not recorded which). The chain links TRBV12-3 or TRBV12-4 to TRBJ2-3; 8 nucleotides line up with TRBD2. The CDR3 DNA reads TGTGCCAGCAGTTTATCGGCGGGGGGATTAGATACGCAGTATTTT. Its translation: CASSLSAGGLDTQYF.